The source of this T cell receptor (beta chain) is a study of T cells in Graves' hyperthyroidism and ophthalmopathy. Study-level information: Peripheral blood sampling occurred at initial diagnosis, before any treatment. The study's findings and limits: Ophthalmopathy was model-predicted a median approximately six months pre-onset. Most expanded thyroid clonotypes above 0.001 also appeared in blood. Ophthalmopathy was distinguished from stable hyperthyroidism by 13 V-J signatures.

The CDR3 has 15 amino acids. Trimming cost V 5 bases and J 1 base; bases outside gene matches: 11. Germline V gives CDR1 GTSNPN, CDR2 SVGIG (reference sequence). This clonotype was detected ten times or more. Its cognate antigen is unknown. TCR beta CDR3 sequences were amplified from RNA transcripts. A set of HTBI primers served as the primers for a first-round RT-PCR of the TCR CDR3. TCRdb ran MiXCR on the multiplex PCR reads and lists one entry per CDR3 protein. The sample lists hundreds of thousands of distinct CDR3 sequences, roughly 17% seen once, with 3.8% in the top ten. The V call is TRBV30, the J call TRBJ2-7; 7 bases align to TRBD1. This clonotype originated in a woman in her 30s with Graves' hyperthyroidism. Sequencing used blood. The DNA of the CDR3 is TGTGCCTGGGATGGCCGGGACAGTTCTTCCTACGAGCAGTACTTC. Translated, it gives CAWDGRDSSSYEQYF.